A selection of T cell receptor beta chains follows, all from one sample in a study of molecular identifiers for immune sequencing clone quantification. TCRdb independently ran MiXCR on the PCR reads; one entry per CDR3 protein. The repertoire holds approximately 500,000 distinct CDR3 sequences, around 21% seen once, with around 0.84% in the top ten. Material for sequencing was naive CD8+ T cells from blood, with Jurkat cell RNA spiked in. The source of these receptors is a human donor in good health. Some libraries in this study had Jurkat cell RNA spiked in. Both conserved end residues are trimmed from each CDR3.

TRBJ2-3 TRBV11-2 ASSTPGQGATRTDTQY
TRBJ2-7 TRBV4-3 ASSQDFTANYEQY
TRBJ1-5 TRBV4-1 ASSPRGDQPQH
TRBJ2-2 TRBV7-9 ASSSSTGGESGELF
TRBJ2-7 TRBV13 ASSLFSGLKPYEQY
TRBJ2-7 TRBV4-1 ASSQVSGTYEQY
TRBJ2-5 TRBV2 ASEDRGETQY
TRBJ2-7 TRBV27 ASSLSPVYEQY
TRBJ1-1 TRBV30 AWTGTVNTEAF
TRBJ2-7 TRBV19 ASSTQGAPYEQC
TRBJ1-1 TRBV7-9 ASSLEGMAGQDTEAF
TRBJ2-1 TRBV28 ASSSRLSLAGAYNEQF
TRBJ2-7 TRBV19 ASSADSFSSYEQY
TRBJ2-1 TRBV15 ATSRGVGQGTYNEQF
TRBJ2-1 TRBV6-5 ASSYSGTSGNEQF
TRBJ1-1 TRBV7-9 ASSLVGGDRVGAF
TRBJ2-6 TRBV29-1 SVVGILSGADVLT
TRBJ1-1 TRBV14 ASSQDGTVIMNTEAF
TRBJ2-1 TRBV5-4 ASSPDPTYNEQF
TRBJ2-1 TRBV6-5 ASSYSAGSSYNEQF
TRBJ1-1 TRBV4-3 ASSQDSTGINTEAF
TRBJ2-7 TRBV6-5 ASSYSALGQGHEQY
TRBJ2-3 TRBV12-3/TRBV12-4 ASSLGVYTDTQY
TRBJ2-7 TRBV5-5 ASSLGDRVSGDDPGEQY
TRBJ2-7 TRBV28 ASSSRAGTSGMEQY
TRBJ2-3 TRBV29-1 SVDRTGASTDTQY
TRBJ2-3 TRBV6-4 ANSVEAGGQLDTQY
TRBJ1-5 TRBV4-3 ASSQARSQPQH
TRBJ2-1 TRBV5-1 ASSSFGSGVLGNNEQF